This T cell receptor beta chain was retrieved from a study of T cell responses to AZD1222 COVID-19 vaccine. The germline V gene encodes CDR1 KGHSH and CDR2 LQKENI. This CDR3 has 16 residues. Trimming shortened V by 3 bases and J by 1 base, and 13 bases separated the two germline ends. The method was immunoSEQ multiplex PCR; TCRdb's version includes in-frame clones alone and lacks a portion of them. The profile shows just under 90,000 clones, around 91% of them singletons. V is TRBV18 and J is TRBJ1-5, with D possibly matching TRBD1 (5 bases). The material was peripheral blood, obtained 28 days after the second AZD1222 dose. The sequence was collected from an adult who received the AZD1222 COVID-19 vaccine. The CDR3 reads CASSPSDSLSNQPQHF. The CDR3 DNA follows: TGTGCCAGCTCACCGTCAGACAGTCTAAGCAATCAGCCCCAGCATTTT.